The source of this TCR beta chain is a study of shared clonotypes between healthy human individuals. Study outcomes and limitations: With a handful of donors compared, roughly 5% of naive CD4 clonotypes were shared. A generally larger estimated richness was seen in naive subsets than in memory subsets.

Note on this clone: Its matching antigen is unknown.

CD45RO-negative, CCR7-selected cells formed the naive CD8 fraction, which excluded terminally differentiated effector memory CD45RA+ cells. The V and J ends lost 6 bases and 2 bases respectively, with 14 bases between them. The CDR3 is 14 residues long. Germline V gives CDR1 MDHEN, CDR2 SYDVKM. The assay ran at deep level. Each subset's genomic DNA was shared equally among a number of immunoSEQ plates. Only in-frame clones appear in the TCRdb table, and some are missing; sequencing was by immunoSEQ multiplex PCR. The sample yields 1.5 million to 2.5 million clones, approximately 94% seen once. Material for sequencing was naive CD8+ T cells sorted from blood. The V and J genes are TRBV28 and TRBJ2-7, with D unresolved. This sequence originates from a man in his late teens or twenties in good health. The CDR3 coding sequence is TGTGCCAGCAGCGATAGGCCAGAAGCCTACGAGCAGTACTTC. It translates to CASSDRPEAYEQYF.